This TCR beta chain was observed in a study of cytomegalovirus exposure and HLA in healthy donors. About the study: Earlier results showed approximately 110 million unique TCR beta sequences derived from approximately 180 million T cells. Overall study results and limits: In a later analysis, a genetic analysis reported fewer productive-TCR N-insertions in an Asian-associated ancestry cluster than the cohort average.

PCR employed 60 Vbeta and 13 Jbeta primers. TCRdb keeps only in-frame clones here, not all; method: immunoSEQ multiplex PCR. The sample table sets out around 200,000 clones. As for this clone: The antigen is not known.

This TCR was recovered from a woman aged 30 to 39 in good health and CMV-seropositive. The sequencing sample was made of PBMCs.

As DNA, the CDR3 is TGTGCCAGCAGCTGGGGGGCAGGCGAATTACTAGCGGGACGAGAGACCCAGTACTTC. Its translation: CASSWGAGELLAGRETQYF. The V gene is TRBV7-9, the J gene TRBJ2-5; 10 bases agree with TRBD2. The CDR3 is made up of 19 amino acids. V shed 4 bases and J 4 bases; nucleotides not matched to a gene: 18. Germline-derived CDR1 and CDR2 are SEHNR and FQNEAQ (reference sequence).